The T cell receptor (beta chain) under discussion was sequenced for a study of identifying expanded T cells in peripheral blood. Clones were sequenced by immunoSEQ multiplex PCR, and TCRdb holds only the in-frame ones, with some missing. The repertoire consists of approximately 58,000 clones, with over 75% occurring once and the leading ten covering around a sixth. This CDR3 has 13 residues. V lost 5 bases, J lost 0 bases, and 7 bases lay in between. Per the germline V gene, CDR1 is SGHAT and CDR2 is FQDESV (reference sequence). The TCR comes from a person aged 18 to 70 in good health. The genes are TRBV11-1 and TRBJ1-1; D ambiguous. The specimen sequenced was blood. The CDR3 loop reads CASSRHLNTEAFF. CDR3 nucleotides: TGTGCCAGCAGCCGACACCTGAACACTGAAGCTTTCTTT.